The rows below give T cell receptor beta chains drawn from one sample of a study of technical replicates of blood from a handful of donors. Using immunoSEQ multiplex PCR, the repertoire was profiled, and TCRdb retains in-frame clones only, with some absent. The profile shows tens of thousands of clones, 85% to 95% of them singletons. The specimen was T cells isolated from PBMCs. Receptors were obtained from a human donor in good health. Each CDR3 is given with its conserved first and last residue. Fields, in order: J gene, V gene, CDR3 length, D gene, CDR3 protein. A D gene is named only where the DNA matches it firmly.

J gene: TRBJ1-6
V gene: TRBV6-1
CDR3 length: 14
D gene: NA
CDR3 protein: CACLGGSYNSPLHF

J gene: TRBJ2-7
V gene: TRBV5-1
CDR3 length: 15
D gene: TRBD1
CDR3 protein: CASSGDRGIPYEQYF

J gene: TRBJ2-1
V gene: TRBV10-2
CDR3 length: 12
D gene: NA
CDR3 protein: CASRTGSNEQFF

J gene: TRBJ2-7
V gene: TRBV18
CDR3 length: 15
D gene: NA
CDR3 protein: CASSEAVDGAYEQYF

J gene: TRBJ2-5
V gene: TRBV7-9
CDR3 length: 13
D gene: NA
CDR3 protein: CASSSQMAETQYF

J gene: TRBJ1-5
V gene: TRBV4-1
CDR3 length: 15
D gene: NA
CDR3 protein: CASSRRLEGNQPQHF

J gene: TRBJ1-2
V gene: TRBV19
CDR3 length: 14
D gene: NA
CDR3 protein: CASSTRTVLQGYTF

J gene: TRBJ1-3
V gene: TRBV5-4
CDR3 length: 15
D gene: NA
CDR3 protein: CASSLELGSGNTIYF

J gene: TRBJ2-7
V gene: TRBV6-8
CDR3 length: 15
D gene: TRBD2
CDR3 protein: CASSSLAVYWYEQYF

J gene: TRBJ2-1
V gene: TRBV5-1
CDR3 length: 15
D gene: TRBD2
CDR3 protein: CASSLEVGLVNEQFF

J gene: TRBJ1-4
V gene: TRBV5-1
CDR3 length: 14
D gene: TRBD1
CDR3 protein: CASSHRGLEEKLFF

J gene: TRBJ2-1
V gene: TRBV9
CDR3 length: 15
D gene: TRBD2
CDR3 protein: CASSVEGLAYNEQFF

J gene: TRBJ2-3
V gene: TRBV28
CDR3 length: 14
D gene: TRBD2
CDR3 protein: CASSLVAGVHTQYF

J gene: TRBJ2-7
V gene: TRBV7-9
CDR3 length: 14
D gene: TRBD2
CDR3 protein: CASSSPVEAGGQCF

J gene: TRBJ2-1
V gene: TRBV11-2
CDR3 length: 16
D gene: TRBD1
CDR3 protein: CASSLRPGQGINEQFF

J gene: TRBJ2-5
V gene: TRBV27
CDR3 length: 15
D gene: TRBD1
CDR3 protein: CASSPDRVGQETQYF

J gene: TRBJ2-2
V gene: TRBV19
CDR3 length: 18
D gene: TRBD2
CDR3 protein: CASSIPSGGGTNTGELFF

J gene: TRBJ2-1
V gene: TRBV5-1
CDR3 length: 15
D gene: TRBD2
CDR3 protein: CASSRWAGLADEQFF

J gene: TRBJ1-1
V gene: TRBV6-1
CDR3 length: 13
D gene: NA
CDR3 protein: CASRWVQSTEAFF

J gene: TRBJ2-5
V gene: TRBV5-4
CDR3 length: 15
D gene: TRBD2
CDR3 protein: CASSFSGRRDETQYF

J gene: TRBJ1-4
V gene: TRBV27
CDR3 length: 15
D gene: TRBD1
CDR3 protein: CASSLRDRFNEKLFF

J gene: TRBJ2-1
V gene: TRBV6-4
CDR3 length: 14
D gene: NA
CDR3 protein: CASSTTGAPDEQFF

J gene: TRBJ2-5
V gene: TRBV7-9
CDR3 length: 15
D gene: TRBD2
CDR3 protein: CASSWAAGREGTQYF

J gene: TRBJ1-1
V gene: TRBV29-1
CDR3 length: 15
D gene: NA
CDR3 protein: CSVPTVGEENTEAFF

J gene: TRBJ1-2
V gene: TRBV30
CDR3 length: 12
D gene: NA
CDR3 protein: CAWSVPSYGYTF

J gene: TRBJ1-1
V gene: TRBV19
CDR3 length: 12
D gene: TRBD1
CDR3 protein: CASSPTGFEAFF

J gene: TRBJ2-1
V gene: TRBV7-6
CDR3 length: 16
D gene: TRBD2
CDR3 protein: CASSTLAGGSYNEQFF

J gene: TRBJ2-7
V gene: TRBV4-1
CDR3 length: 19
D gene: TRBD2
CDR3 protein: CASSQVSPSGRSSPYEQYF

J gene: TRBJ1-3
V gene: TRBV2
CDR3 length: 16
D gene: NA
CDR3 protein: CASSAGHPGSGNTIYF

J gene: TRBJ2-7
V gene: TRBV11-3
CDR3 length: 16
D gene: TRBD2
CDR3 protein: CASSLATGLAAYEQYF

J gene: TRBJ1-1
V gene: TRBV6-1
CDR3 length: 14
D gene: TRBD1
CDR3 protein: CASKFGQEPTEAFF

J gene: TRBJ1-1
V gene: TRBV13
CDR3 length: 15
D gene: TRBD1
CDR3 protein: CASTNRDRGQTEAFF